These 21 T cell receptor beta chains were all obtained from the same sample, sequenced in a study of regulatory T cells in long-lasting Graves disease. Arm-PCR of CDR3 regions and iRepertoire HTBI primers were used to build TCR beta libraries. TCRdb analysed the multiplex PCR reads with MiXCR anew, one entry per CDR3 protein. The table shows about 430,000 distinct CDR3 sequences, with roughly 15% occurring only once. Time point specified: newly diagnosed GD, antithyroid drugs for less than 3 months. The TCR library was prepared using RNA isolated from PBMCs. These data also featured in a second study, about T cells in Graves' hyperthyroidism and ophthalmopathy.

This sample comprised peripheral blood mononuclear cells (PBMCs), obtained at new diagnosis, from a patient treated with antithyroid drugs. The receptors stem from a woman aged 35 to 49 with Graves disease.

V is TRBV7-9 and J is TRBJ2-1, with 10 bases aligning to TRBD1. This CDR3 region has 15 residues. V trimming: 5 bases; J trimming: 6 bases; junction bases outside the gene matches: 7. Germline V gene sequence: CDR1 SEHNR, CDR2 FQNEAQ (reference sequence). The CDR3 region is CASSLMGQGFNEQFF. In nucleotides, the CDR3 is TGTGCCAGCAGCCTGATGGGACAGGGGTTCAATGAGCAGTTCTTC.

This clonotype has a count of ten or more. The chain uses TRBV12-3 or TRBV12-4 and TRBJ1-5, with 9 bases aligning to TRBD1. The CDR3 contains 15 residues. V lost 5 bases and J lost 4; bases outside the gene matches: 6. The CDR3 nucleotides read TGTGCCAGCAGTAAAGGGACAGGGCCAAATCAGCCCCAGCATTTT. Protein sequence: CASSKGTGPNQPQHF.

This chain joins TRBV28 and TRBJ2-1; tentative D call: TRBD1 (5 bases). The CDR3 consists of 16 residues. Per the germline V gene, CDR1 is MDHEN and CDR2 is SYDVKM. V lost 6 bases to trimming and J lost 2 bases, with 17 bases between them. CDR3 in DNA: TGTGCCAGCAGAAAGGGGCAGCTGATTACCTACAATGAGCAGTTCTTC. This encodes CASRKGQLITYNEQFF. Using reference TRBV28 and TRBJ2-1 for the parts outside the CDR3, the full variable domain is DVKVTQSSRYLVKRTGEKVFLECVQDMDHENMFWYRQDPGLGLRLIYFSYDVKMKEKGDIPEGYSVSREKKERFSLILESASTNQTSMYLCASRKGQLITYNEQFFGPGTRLTVL.

At least ten counts were recorded for this clonotype. The chain joins TRBV11-2 to TRBJ1-4, with TRBD1 identical over 10 bases. Germline V gives CDR1 SGHAT, CDR2 FQNNGV. Germline trimming cut 3 bases from V and 8 bases from J; bases unmatched to any gene: 6. The CDR3 length is 15 residues. The CDR3 loop reads CASSLGDRGWEKLFF. The CDR3 DNA reads as TGTGCCAGCAGCTTGGGGGACAGGGGATGGGAAAAACTGTTTTTT. Full variable domain (remainder filled in from reference TRBV11-2 and TRBJ1-4): EAGVAQSPRYKIIEKRQSVAFWCNPISGHATLYWYQQILGQGPKLLIQFQNNGVVDDSQLPKDRFSAERLKGVDSTLKIQPAKLEDSAVYLCASSLGDRGWEKLFFGSGTQLSVL.

This clonotype was seen repeatedly, ten times or more. This chain links TRBV15 with TRBJ2-2, with 8 bases fitting TRBD2. V was clipped by 1 base and J by 7 bases; unmatched bases: 8. CDR1 and CDR2 from the germline V gene are LNHNV and YYDKDF (reference sequence). The CDR3 has 16 residues. CDR3 residues: CATSRVGTRSGGELFF. The CDR3 DNA reads TGTGCCACCAGCAGAGTCGGGACTAGGAGTGGCGGGGAGCTGTTTTTT.

This clonotype appeared a few times. The chain has TRBV7-3 and TRBJ2-2, with 8 bases lining up with TRBD2. CDR1 and CDR2 (germline): SGHTA, FQGTGA. The V gene end was trimmed by 1 base and the J gene end by 5 bases; junction bases not matched to a gene: 3. The length of the CDR3 is 15 residues. CDR3 amino acids: CASSLKASGTGELFF. DNA for the CDR3: TGTGCCAGCAGCTTAAAGGCTAGCGGGACCGGGGAGCTGTTTTTT.

In its sample, this clonotype was seen a few times. V and J are TRBV20-1 and TRBJ1-2, with D tentatively TRBD1 (5 bases). The CDR3 spans 13 residues. V was shortened by 5 bases and J by 5 bases, with 15 bases between the two germline ends. Germline-derived CDR1 and CDR2 are DFQATT and SNEGSKA (reference sequence). CDR3 region: CSAPRPGSYGYTF. The CDR3, as DNA: TGCAGTGCTCCCCGGCCAGGGAGTTATGGCTACACCTTC.

A remark on this clonotype: The junction differs from germline at one of its ends, possibly a read error. This rearrangement joins TRBV6-1 to TRBJ1-1; D gene ambiguous. The CDR3 runs 14 residues. Germline CDR1 and CDR2: MNHNS and SASEGT. The DNA of the CDR3 is TGTGCCAGCAGTCACACGTTGGCTAACACTGAAGCTTCCTTT. It yields the protein CASSHTLANTEASF.

This sequence joins TRBV12-3 or TRBV12-4 and TRBJ2-7, with D perhaps TRBD2 (5 bases). CDR3 length: 15 residues. V was trimmed by 1 base and J by 1 base, leaving 11 bases between them. The CDR3 loop reads CASSLGKRRSYEQYF. The CDR3 region has the DNA TGTGCCAGCAGTTTAGGCAAGCGGCGGTCCTACGAGCAGTACTTC.

The genes are TRBV28 and TRBJ1-5; D is undetermined. The CDR3 has 18 amino acids. Germline lookup yields CDR1 MDHEN and CDR2 SYDVKM. With 5 bases removed from V and 0 bases from J, the gap between germline ends came to 20 bases. The DNA of the CDR3 is TGTGCCAGCAGTCCATCGGCTACACGTACGAATAGCAATCAGCCCCAGCATTTT. This codes for CASSPSATRTNSNQPQHF. Using reference TRBV28 and TRBJ1-5 for the parts outside the CDR3, the full variable domain is DVKVTQSSRYLVKRTGEKVFLECVQDMDHENMFWYRQDPGLGLRLIYFSYDVKMKEKGDIPEGYSVSREKKERFSLILESASTNQTSMYLCASSPSATRTNSNQPQHFGDGTRLSIL.

The V call is TRBV11-1, the J call TRBJ2-1; D ambiguous. This CDR3 spans 19 amino acids. Per germline, CDR1 SGHAT and CDR2 FQDESV (reference sequence). Trimming cost V 4 bases and J 1 base, with 23 bases left between them. The CDR3 loop is CASSSPWFLGFASYNEQFF. CDR3 nucleotide sequence: TGTGCCAGCAGCTCCCCCTGGTTCTTGGGTTTTGCATCCTACAATGAGCAGTTCTTC. Based on the CDR3 plus reference TRBV11-1 and TRBJ2-1, the full variable domain is EAEVAQSPRYKITEKSQAVAFWCDPISGHATLYWYRQILGQGPELLVQFQDESVVDDSQLPKDRFSAERLKGVDSTLKIQPAELGDSAMYLCASSSPWFLGFASYNEQFFGPGTRLTVL.

This clonotype has at least ten counts. The chain joins TRBV28 to TRBJ2-1; D possibly corresponds to TRBD2 (6 bases). The V and J ends lost 4 bases and 7 bases respectively, with 17 bases between them. The CDR3 loop spans 15 amino acids. In germline, CDR1 is MDHEN, CDR2 SYDVKM. CDR3 sequence reads: CASSYPDAEGNEQFF. The CDR3 nucleotides read TGTGCCAGCAGTTACCCGGACGCGGAGGGGAATGAGCAGTTCTTC.

The chain carries TRBV5-5 and TRBJ1-1, with 11 bases matching TRBD1. Per the germline V gene, CDR1 is SGHKS and CDR2 is YYEKEE (reference sequence). V was pared by 4 bases and J by 6 bases, with 5 bases of the junction left unmatched. The length of the CDR3 is 14 residues. For the CDR3, the DNA is TGTGCCAGCAGCAGGACAGGGGGCATCGCTGAAGCTTTCTTT. Amino acids: CASSRTGGIAEAFF.

J is TRBJ2-7 and V is TRBV28; the D is unclear. Germline V lookup: CDR1 MDHEN, CDR2 SYDVKM. CDR3 size: 13 residues. V was shortened by 4 bases and J by 2 bases, with 9 bases between the two germline ends. As DNA, the CDR3 is TGTGCCAGCAGTTCACCCCTCACCTACGAGCAGTACTTC. It yields the protein CASSSPLTYEQYF.

This clonotype was found a few times. V usage is TRBV15 and J usage is TRBJ2-3; 16 nucleotides line up with TRBD2. This CDR3 is built from 21 residues. Germline CDR1 LNHNV, CDR2 YYDKDF (reference sequence). V was pared by 2 bases and J by 2 bases, with 13 bases of the junction left unmatched. The CDR3 protein is CATSRIPGTSGRASVTDTQYF. The CDR3 DNA reads as TGTGCCACCAGCAGAATTCCCGGGACTAGCGGGAGGGCCTCGGTCACAGATACGCAGTATTTT.

On this clonotype itself: Sequence at one end of the junction differs from germline and may be a read error. V is TRBV11-3 and J is TRBJ2-3; TRBD2 might be the D (6 bases). Germline V gives CDR1 SGHNT, CDR2 YENEEA. The length of the CDR3 is 17 residues. CDR3 DNA: TGTGCCAGCAGCTTCCTCCAGCGGGCCGGTATTAGGAATACGCAGTGTTTT. Residues: CASSFLQRAGIRNTQCF.

The rearrangement links TRBV9 to TRBJ1-2; D not resolved. This CDR3 has 16 amino acids. Germline V lookup: CDR1 SGDLS, CDR2 YYNGEE. V lost 3 bases, J lost 6 bases, and 21 bases lay in between. The CDR3 is CASSGPRTRVENGYTF. The CDR3 DNA sequence: TGTGCCAGCAGCGGGCCCAGAACTAGGGTAGAAAATGGCTACACCTTC.

This chain uses TRBV9 with TRBJ1-2; no clear D. The germline V and J ends were trimmed by 0 bases and 6 bases, with 9 bases remaining between them. Germline-derived CDR1 and CDR2 are SGDLS and YYNGEE. CDR3 length equals 13 residues. In DNA form, the CDR3 reads TGTGCCAGCAGCGTAGCTATGCGGGATGGCTACACCTTC. The encoded protein is CASSVAMRDGYTF.

The chain is built from TRBV3-1 and TRBJ2-7; 10 bases line up with TRBD2. Trimming at V came to 1 base and at J to 4 bases, leaving 7 bases not matched to a gene. This CDR3 spans 16 amino acids. CDR1 is LGHDT and CDR2 is YNNKEL in the germline V gene (reference sequence). CDR3 residues: CASSQAALAGEYEQYF. The CDR3 DNA reads as TGTGCCAGCAGCCAAGCGGCCCTAGCGGGAGAGTACGAGCAGTACTTC.

The CDR3 reads CASSQARSQPQHF. DNA of the CDR3: TGTGCCAGCAGCCAAGCCAGATCTCAGCCCCAGCATTTT. V is TRBV5-6 and J is TRBJ1-5; D call uncertain. This CDR3 contains 13 residues. With 4 bases removed from V and 6 bases from J, the gap between germline ends came to 11 bases. Looked up from germline, CDR1 is SGHDT and CDR2 is YYEEEE. Based on the CDR3 plus reference TRBV5-6 and TRBJ1-5, the full variable domain is DAGVTQSPTHLIKTRGQQVTLRCSPKSGHDTVSWYQQALGQGPQFIFQYYEEEERQRGNFPDRFSGHQFPNYSSELNVNALLLGDSALYLCASSQARSQPQHFGDGTRLSIL.

This clonotype was counted at least ten times. The genes are TRBV6-2 or TRBV6-3 and TRBJ1-2; D is uncertain. This CDR3 is 16 amino acids long. V was trimmed by 7 bases and J by 0 bases, leaving 18 bases between them. Germline V gene lookup returns CDR1 MNHEY and CDR2 SVGEGT. In DNA, the CDR3 is TGTGCCAGCAACCCTCGCTCCGGGGTTACTAACTATGGCTACACCTTC. Translation gives CASNPRSGVTNYGYTF.